A single T cell receptor beta chain is shown here with its context. No antigen is known for it. Base qualities are not recorded, but no much larger clone differs from it by a single base. Based on the germline V gene, the CDR1 and CDR2 sequences are KGHSH and LQKENI. Inclusive of the bounding cysteine and phenylalanine, the CDR3 is 16 residues long. Just the 48-base CDR3 DNA is kept, in frame starting at base 1. The germline V and J ends show losses of 1 base and 3 bases respectively, and no gene match explains 7 bases of the junction. TCRbeta CDR3 regions were amplified from genomic DNA using the immunoSEQ Assay, a bias-controlled multiplex PCR. In the paper's pipeline: Nucleated cell counts per sample were estimated from amplification of reference gene primers within the assay. To quantify the absolute abundance of each unique TCRbeta CDR3 rearrangement, sequence reads were collapsed and filtered. For each sample, productive Simpson clonality was calculated as the square root of Simpson's diversity index over productive rearrangements. TCRdb carries this immuneACCESS record with in-frame sequences only. Its versions omit some clonotypes, under half of them owing to an unresolved V gene in the studies checked, with the rest unexplained. D and trimming were read from the DNA, whereas the V and J calls and clone size are those reported in that table. This sample holds 100,000 or so clones; 86% were observed only once. The leading ten clones occupy 2% to 3% of the sample.

Participants in the prospective study were aged 18 to 89 years, lived in 24 United States geographic areas, and enrolled through a virtual design. In the prospective study, participants were assigned to cohorts based on the clinical history participants reported in a screening survey and a study questionnaire. For ImmuneRACE Cohort 3, a participant was defined as recovered based on two consecutive negative NP/OP PCR tests, clearance by a healthcare professional, or resolution of symptoms. Each participant in the prospective study had whole blood, serum and a nasopharyngeal or oropharyngeal swab collected by mobile phlebotomists. Participants in the prospective study had the option to provide additional blood draws and questionnaires over an approximately 2-month period. Prospective study blood samples were shipped either frozen or at room temperature before DNA extraction. The data originate from a study of blood T cell repertoires in COVID-19 (dated by TCRdb to about 2020). Study-level background: Samples from collaborators originated in the United States, Italy and Spain and spanned both the acute and convalescent phases of COVID-19. The repertoires were released in a freely available public database intended as a resource for research on the immune response to SARS-CoV-2. Samples were obtained from the ongoing ImmuneRACE study (first 160 participants) and from about 1,300 subjects provided by 6 global collaborators. The prospective study material was composed of cDNA or gDNA derived from T cells, B-cell-depleted T cells, or PBMCs. Nearly every sample came with metadata listing a de-identified subject ID, COVID-19 status, age in years and sex. Where available, HLA class I and class II types were taken from metadata supplied by the sample provider and were not determined by assay-based typing. Deeply sampled blood TCRbeta repertoires from subjects exposed to, actively infected with, or recovered from COVID-19 were included in the dataset.

The paper as a whole reports these results and caveats: How much clinical and demographic metadata was included differed by source and by participant, and the metadata was provided uncurated.

Sequenced material: PBMCs or T cells enriched from blood (not recorded which). The TCR comes from a woman in her fifties or sixties who had recovered from COVID-19. The chain is encoded by TRBV18 joined to TRBJ2-7; a stretch of 9 junction bases matches TRBD1. The nucleotides read TGTGCCAGCTCACCACTTCCAGGGACAGGGTTCTACGAGCAGTACTTC. It translates to CASSPLPGTGFYEQYF.